This T cell receptor (beta chain) derives from a study of cytomegalovirus exposure and HLA in healthy donors. General observations from the study: An analysis done earlier found most TCR beta V segments productive about 87% or about 30% of the time. Compared with the approximately 700-donor mean, an Asian-associated ancestry cluster reportedly had fewer N-insertions, according to a later analysis. Information on immune exposure was restricted to one variable (CMV serostatus). The study recorded fewer than 200 TCR beta chains that were cytomegalovirus-associated.

V lost 0 bases and J 4 bases, leaving 6 bases between the germline ends. The V gene's germline CDR1 is SGDLS and CDR2 YYNGEE. This CDR3 spans 13 amino acids. Points on this clone: Its matching antigen is unknown.

PCR employed 60 Vbeta and 13 Jbeta primers. The table came from immunoSEQ multiplex PCR; TCRdb's copy has only in-frame clones and leaves some out. The sample holds 110,000 to 150,000 clones, less than 90% seen once. The sequencing sample was made of PBMCs. This TCR was sampled from a boy aged 2 to 10 in good health and CMV-seronegative. The V call is TRBV9, the J call TRBJ2-3; maybe TRBD1 (5 bases). The CDR3 is CASSVAGSDTQYF. The CDR3 nucleotides read TGTGCCAGCAGCGTAGCAGGGTCAGATACGCAGTATTTT. Variable domain in full (rest from reference TRBV9 and TRBJ2-3): DSGVTQTPKHLITATGQRVTLRCSPRSGDLSVYWYQQSLDQGLQFLIQYYNGEERAKGNILERFSAQQFPDLHSELNLSSLELGDSALYFCASSVAGSDTQYFGPGTRLTVL.